The 22 T cell receptor beta chains below were found in one sample sequenced in a study of metastatic and nonmetastatic thyroid tumors. TCRdb re-clonotyped the PCR reads via MiXCR. The sample has 3,500 to 4,500 clones; about 24% are singletons. Each patient went into thyroid surgery without having received any treatment. Sequenced: tumor tissue. The receptors were gathered from a male donor with papillary thyroid cancer or a benign thyroid nodule (not recorded which). Some clones in this sample may be carry-over from other donors' samples.

This clone turned up a few times. The gene calls are TRBV10-3 and TRBJ1-4, with D maybe TRBD1 (5 bases). The V gene lost 2 bases and the J gene lost 3 bases, with 7 bases spanning the gap. Germline V gene sequence: CDR1 ENHRY, CDR2 SYGVKD. This CDR3 contains 14 residues. The CDR3 sequence: CAISERGSNEKLFF. The CDR3 nucleotides read TGTGCCATCAGTGAGCGGGGGTCTAATGAAAAACTGTTTTTT.

This clone qualifies as medium-sized. This chain joins TRBV24-1 and TRBJ2-2; perhaps TRBD1 as D (6 bases). Trimming shortened V by 5 bases and J by 5 bases, and 14 bases separated the two germline ends. The germline V gene encodes CDR1 KGHDR and CDR2 SFDVKD. This CDR3 region has 15 residues. The DNA for the CDR3 is TGTGCCACCAGTGGGACAGTCGCCTTTACCGGGGAGCTGTTTTTT. This translates into CATSGTVAFTGELFF.

This clone was observed a handful of times. The chain joins TRBV6-1 to TRBJ2-2; D unclear. Germline V lookup: CDR1 MNHNS, CDR2 SASEGT. Trimming stripped 8 bases from V and 1 base from J, with 8 bases between. CDR3 size: 13 residues. The CDR3 DNA reads as TGTGCCAGCGACGGGTGGAACACCGGGGAGCTGTTTTTT. It is translated as CASDGWNTGELFF.

The table lists this clone with many counts. The rearrangement links TRBV29-1 to TRBJ2-1; 11 bases map to TRBD2. This CDR3 is built from 12 residues. V lost 5 bases to trimming and J lost 16 bases; unmatched junction nucleotides: 10. CDR1 is SQVTM and CDR2 is ANQGSEA in the germline V gene. CDR3 DNA: TGCAGCGTTAAGACTAGCGGGACAGTTGGATTCTTC. It encodes CSVKTSGTVGFF.

The rearrangement links TRBV20-1 to TRBJ1-6, with 8 bases aligning to TRBD1. The CDR3 spans 14 residues. CDR1 and CDR2 (germline): DFQATT, SNEGSKA (reference sequence). With V trimmed by 5 bases and J by 9 bases, 9 bases remained unmatched. CDR3 protein: CSAPRTGRISPLHF. The CDR3 DNA sequence: TGCAGTGCTCCGAGGACAGGGCGAATTTCACCCCTCCACTTT.

This clone was recorded a few times. The chain uses TRBV28 and TRBJ1-2; tentatively, D is TRBD1 (5 bases). This CDR3 has 15 residues. CDR1 is MDHEN and CDR2 is SYDVKM in the germline V gene. V was pared by 4 bases and J by 5 bases, with 17 bases between. The CDR3 sequence: CASSSGGPLLYGYTF. CDR3 bases: TGTGCCAGCAGTTCCGGGGGTCCTCTTTTGTATGGCTACACCTTC.

This clone is medium-sized within its sample. This chain links TRBV7-3 with TRBJ2-3, with D uncertain. Trimming left V 5 bases short and J 3 bases short, with 15 bases between. The V gene's germline CDR1 is SGHTA and CDR2 FQGTGA. The CDR3 loop spans 15 amino acids. The CDR3 bases are TGTGCCAGCAGCCGCGGCGTTAGTGGGACAGATACGCAGTATTTT. Its protein is CASSRGVSGTDTQYF.

The rearrangement uses TRBV6-5 and TRBJ2-7; TRBD2 matches 9 bases. Germline CDR1 MNHEY, CDR2 SVGAGI. Losses at the gene ends were 4 bases for V and 3 bases for J; bases not matched to a gene: 10. This CDR3 comprises 16 residues. The CDR3 is CASSSSSGGPHYEQYF. The CDR3 region has the DNA TGTGCCAGCAGTTCGTCGAGCGGGGGGCCTCACTACGAGCAGTACTTC.

This chain connects TRBV12-3 or TRBV12-4 to TRBJ2-7; 9 nucleotides match TRBD2. The CDR3 contains 15 residues. V lost 5 bases, J lost 1 base, and 6 bases stayed unmatched. This CDR3 is CASSPGSGRSYEQYF. CDR3 nucleotides: TGTGCCAGCAGTCCAGGCAGCGGGAGGTCCTACGAGCAGTACTTC.

This clone is categorized as medium-sized. The chain couples TRBV2 to TRBJ2-7, with 14 bases lining up with TRBD2. The CDR3 totals 17 residues. The junction had 8 bases not matched to a gene; V was cut back by 7 bases and J by 0 bases. Per the germline V gene, CDR1 is SNHLY and CDR2 is FYNNEI. The CDR3 is CASIPGLAGESSYEQYF. CDR3 coding DNA: TGTGCCAGCATCCCGGGACTAGCGGGAGAGAGCTCCTACGAGCAGTACTTC.

This chain joins TRBV5-1 and TRBJ2-7; 7 bases line up with TRBD1. Unmatched junction bases numbered 3, after V lost 3 bases and J lost 3 bases. The germline gives CDR1 SGHRS, CDR2 YFSETQ. This CDR3 is 13 amino acids long. The CDR3 DNA is TGCGCCAGCAGCTCCCAGGGGGACTACGAGCAGTACTTC. Translated: CASSSQGDYEQYF.

This clone was observed many times. This could be a read error, since a much larger clone is one nucleotide away. The rearrangement uses TRBV3-1 and TRBJ2-2, with 8 bases fitting TRBD2. CDR3 length: 14 amino acids. Germline V gene data show CDR1 as LGHDT and CDR2 as YNNKEL (reference sequence). V was clipped by 1 base and J by 6 bases; unmatched bases: 1. For the CDR3, the DNA is TGTGCCAGCAGCCAAGCGCGGGGGGCCGGGGAGCTGTTTTTT. This encodes CASSQARGAGELFF.

This clone has only a few counts. V and J are TRBV28 and TRBJ2-2, with 10 nucleotides matching TRBD1. Per the germline V gene, CDR1 is MDHEN and CDR2 is SYDVKM. V lost 7 bases and J lost 4; bases outside the gene matches: 12. This CDR3 contains 17 residues. As DNA, the CDR3 is TGTGCCAGCATTACCCGGGTGGGGACAGGGGCCACCGGGGAGCTGTTTTTT. Its translation: CASITRVGTGATGELFF.

V is TRBV10-1 and J is TRBJ2-1, with D possibly being TRBD1 or TRBD2 (5 bases each). CDR3 length equals 13 residues. Germline CDR1 reads WNHNN; CDR2 reads SYGVQD (reference sequence). Trimming took 3 bases from V and 8 from J, leaving 11 bases between them. CDR3: CASSDGTLDEQFF. The CDR3 DNA reads TGCGCCAGCAGTGACGGGACGCTGGATGAGCAGTTCTTC.

This clone was observed a few times. V gene TRBV5-4 combines with J gene TRBJ2-3; 7 bases are a match to TRBD2. V shed 4 bases, J shed 2 bases, and the junction held 7 bases outside the gene matches. The CDR3 has 15 residues. Germline CDR1 and CDR2: SGHNT and YYREEE (reference sequence). The CDR3 spells CASSTKRDLTDTQYF. In nucleotides, the CDR3 is TGTGCCAGCAGCACCAAGCGGGACCTCACAGATACGCAGTATTTT.

The chain uses TRBV6-2 or TRBV6-3 and TRBJ1-5, with 7 bases aligning to TRBD1. This CDR3 has 13 amino acids. V trimming: 5 bases; J trimming: 6 bases; junction bases outside the gene matches: 4. The germline CDR1 and CDR2 sequences are MNHEY and SVGEGT. This CDR3 is CASSTQGSQPQHF. CDR3 in DNA: TGTGCCAGCAGTACACAGGGGAGTCAGCCCCAGCATTTT.

The sample holds many counts of this clone. Written as DNA, the CDR3 is TGTGCCAGCAGCCGGGGGGGGAGTCCTAATGAGCAGTTCTTC. It yields the protein CASSRGGSPNEQFF. V gene TRBV3-1 combines with J gene TRBJ2-1, with 7 bases aligning to TRBD2. Germline V gene data show CDR1 as LGHDT and CDR2 as YNNKEL (reference sequence). With V trimmed by 4 bases and J by 7 bases, 7 bases remained unmatched. CDR3 length: 14 amino acids.

This clone was observed many times. The chain uses TRBV4-2 and TRBJ2-3; 8 bases line up with TRBD2. Germline values: CDR1 LGHNA, CDR2 YNFKEQ. J lost 0 bases, V lost 5 bases, and 10 bases had no gene match. CDR3 size: 17 residues. The CDR3 coding sequence is TGTGCCAGCAGCGTTACCCTTTCTAGCGGGAGCACAGATACGCAGTATTTT. Its translation: CASSVTLSSGSTDTQYF.

This clone is categorized as medium-sized. The chain recombines TRBV20-1 with TRBJ2-7; 8 nucleotides line up with TRBD1. V shed 4 bases, J shed 7 bases, and the junction held 6 bases outside the gene matches. CDR3 size: 12 residues. The germline V gene has CDR1 DFQATT and CDR2 SNEGSKA (reference sequence). The CDR3 nucleotides are TGCAGTGCTACAGGGGGCGCGTATGAGCAGTACTTC. Translating gives CSATGGAYEQYF.

This chain joins TRBV12-3 or TRBV12-4 and TRBJ2-2; D gene uncertain. This CDR3 contains 12 residues. Trimming cost V 3 bases and J 6 bases, with 5 bases left between them. The CDR3 reads CASSLSAGELFF. CDR3 DNA sequence: TGTGCCAGCAGTTTGAGTGCCGGGGAGCTGTTTTTT.

By share, this clone ranks as medium-sized. The chain uses TRBV24-1 and TRBJ2-2; TRBD1 matches 8 bases. The CDR3 is 17 residues long. Per germline, CDR1 KGHDR and CDR2 SFDVKD. Unmatched junction bases numbered 4, after V lost 0 bases and J lost 2 bases. The CDR3 reads CATSDLPGGTNTGELFF. In DNA form, the CDR3 reads TGTGCCACCAGTGATTTGCCAGGGGGCACAAACACCGGGGAGCTGTTTTTT.

This clone rates as medium-sized. CDR3 DNA: TGTGCCAGCAGCGAAGGGAATGAGCAGTTCTTC. Its translation: CASSEGNEQFF. The rearrangement links TRBV3-1 to TRBJ2-1; D is unresolved. This CDR3 has 11 amino acids. V lost 5 bases, J lost 7 bases, and 6 bases lay in between. Germline-derived CDR1 and CDR2 are LGHDT and YNNKEL (reference sequence).